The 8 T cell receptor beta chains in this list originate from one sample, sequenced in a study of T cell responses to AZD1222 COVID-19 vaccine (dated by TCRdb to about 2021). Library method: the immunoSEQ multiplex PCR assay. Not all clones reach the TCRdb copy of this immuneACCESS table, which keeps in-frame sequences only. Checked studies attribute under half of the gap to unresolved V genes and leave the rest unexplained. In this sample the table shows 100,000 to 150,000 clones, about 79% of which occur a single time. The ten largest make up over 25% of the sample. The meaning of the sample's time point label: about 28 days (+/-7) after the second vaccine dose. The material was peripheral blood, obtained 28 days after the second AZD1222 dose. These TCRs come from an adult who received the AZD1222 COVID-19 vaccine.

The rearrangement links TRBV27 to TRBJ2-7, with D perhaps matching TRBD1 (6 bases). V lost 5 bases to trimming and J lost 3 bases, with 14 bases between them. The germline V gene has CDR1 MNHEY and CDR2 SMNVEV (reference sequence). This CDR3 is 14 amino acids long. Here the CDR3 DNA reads TGTGCCAGCAGTCCAGGGGAATGGCTCTACGAGCAGTACTTC. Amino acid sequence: CASSPGEWLYEQYF.

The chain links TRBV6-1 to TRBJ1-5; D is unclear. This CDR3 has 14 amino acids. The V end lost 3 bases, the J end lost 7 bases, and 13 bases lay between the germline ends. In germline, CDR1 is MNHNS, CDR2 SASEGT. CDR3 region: CASSEAPEGQPQHF. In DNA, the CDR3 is TGTGCCAGCAGTGAGGCCCCGGAGGGCCAGCCCCAGCATTTT.

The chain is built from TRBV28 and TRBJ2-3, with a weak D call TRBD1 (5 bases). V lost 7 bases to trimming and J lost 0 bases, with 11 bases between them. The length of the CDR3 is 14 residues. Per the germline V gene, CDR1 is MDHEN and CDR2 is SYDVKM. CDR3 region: CASKGYLSTDTQYF. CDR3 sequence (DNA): TGTGCCAGCAAGGGGTACCTTAGCACAGATACGCAGTATTTT.

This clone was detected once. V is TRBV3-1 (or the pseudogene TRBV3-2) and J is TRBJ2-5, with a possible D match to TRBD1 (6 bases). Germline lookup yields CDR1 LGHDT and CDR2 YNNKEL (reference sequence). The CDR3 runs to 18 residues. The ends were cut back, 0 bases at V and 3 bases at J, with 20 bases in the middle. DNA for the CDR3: TGTGCCAGCAGCCAAGATTTAAGGTGGTCGGACAGCGAAGAGACCCAGTACTTC. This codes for CASSQDLRWSDSEETQYF.

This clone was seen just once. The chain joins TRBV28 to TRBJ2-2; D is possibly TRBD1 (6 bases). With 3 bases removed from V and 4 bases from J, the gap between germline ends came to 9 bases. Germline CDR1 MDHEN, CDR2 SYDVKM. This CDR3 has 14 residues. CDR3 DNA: TGTGCCAGCAGTTTTATAGGGGGCACCGGGGAGCTGTTTTTT. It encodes CASSFIGGTGELFF.

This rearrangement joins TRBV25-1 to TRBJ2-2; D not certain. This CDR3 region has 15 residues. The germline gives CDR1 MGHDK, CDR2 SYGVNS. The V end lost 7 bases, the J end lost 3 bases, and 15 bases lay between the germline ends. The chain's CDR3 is CASTSVSPHTGELFF. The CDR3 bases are TGTGCCAGCACGTCCGTTTCTCCCCACACCGGGGAGCTGTTTTTT.

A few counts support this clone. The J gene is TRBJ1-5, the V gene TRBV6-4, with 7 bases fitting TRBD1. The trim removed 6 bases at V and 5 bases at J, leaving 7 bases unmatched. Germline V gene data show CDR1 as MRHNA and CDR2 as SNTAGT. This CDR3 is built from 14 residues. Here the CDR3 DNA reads TGTGCCAGCAGCCGGACAGGAGATTATCAGCCCCAGCATTTT. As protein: CASSRTGDYQPQHF.

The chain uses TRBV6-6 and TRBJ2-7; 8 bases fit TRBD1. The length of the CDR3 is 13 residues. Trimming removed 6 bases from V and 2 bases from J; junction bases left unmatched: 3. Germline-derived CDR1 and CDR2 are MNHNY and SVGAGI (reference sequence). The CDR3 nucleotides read TGTGCCAGCAGCCGACAGGGGACCTACGAGCAGTACTTC. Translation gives CASSRQGTYEQYF.